The 27 T cell receptor beta chains presented below share a single source sample, sequenced in a study of follicular helper T cells after annual influenza vaccination. Sequenced by immunoSEQ multiplex PCR; TCRdb stores in-frame clones only, minus some. The table includes over 4,500 clones, approximately 89% detected once. Sample time point: 2013-2014 season, 7 days after vaccination. Sample: CXCR5+ CD38- circulating T follicular helper cells from blood, taken 7 days after influenza vaccination. Sample subset: circulating Tfh, non-naive CD4+CXCR5+PD-1+ (ICOS+CD38+ or ICOS-CD38-). The receptors come from an adult who received the influenza vaccine.

V usage is TRBV6-1 and J usage is TRBJ2-1, with 12 positions matching TRBD1. This CDR3 is built from 16 residues. V lost 4 bases to trimming and J lost 7 bases; unmatched junction nucleotides: 8. The germline gives CDR1 MNHNS, CDR2 SASEGT. CDR3 nucleotide sequence: TGTGCCAGCAGTGGGATGGGACAGGGGGCGTGGAATGAGCAGTTCTTC. Its protein is CASSGMGQGAWNEQFF.

The gene calls are TRBV5-4 and TRBJ2-1; 11 nucleotides agree with TRBD2. With V trimmed by 4 bases and J by 2 bases, 5 bases remained unmatched. The CDR3 is made up of 16 amino acids. Germline V gives CDR1 SGHNT, CDR2 YYREEE (reference sequence). The CDR3 coding sequence is TGTGCCAGCAGCCTTCGACTAGCGGGACCCTACAATGAGCAGTTCTTC. Translated, it gives CASSLRLAGPYNEQFF.

This chain links TRBV2 with TRBJ2-3; possible D gene TRBD1, 5 bases. V gave up 3 bases and J gave up 4 bases, with 8 bases separating them. Germline-derived CDR1 and CDR2 are SNHLY and FYNNEI. The CDR3 loop spans 13 amino acids. As DNA, the CDR3 is TGTGCCAGCAGTGACAGGGCGGCAGATACGCAGTATTTT. Protein: CASSDRAADTQYF.

The chain has TRBV10-3 and TRBJ2-7; 12 positions agree with TRBD2. The CDR3 consists of 15 residues. The J segment lost 3 bases and the V segment lost 3 bases, leaving 3 bases of the junction unmatched. Germline values: CDR1 ENHRY, CDR2 SYGVKD. CDR3 in DNA: TGTGCCATCAGTGATGAGACTAGCGGGGGCTACGAGCAGTACTTC. The encoded protein is CAISDETSGGYEQYF.

This clone was counted once. V usage is TRBV9 and J usage is TRBJ2-5; D possibly corresponds to TRBD2 (5 bases). CDR3 length: 13 amino acids. Per germline, CDR1 SGDLS and CDR2 YYNGEE. Trimming removed 3 bases from V and 4 bases from J, with 10 bases in between. CDR3 residues: CASSGLGGETQYF. The CDR3 region has the DNA TGTGCCAGCAGCGGTCTTGGAGGAGAGACCCAGTACTTC.

The chain carries TRBV2 and TRBJ1-2, with D perhaps TRBD1 (5 bases). Germline V lookup: CDR1 SNHLY, CDR2 FYNNEI. CDR3 length equals 12 residues. Trimming took off 8 bases at V and 8 bases at J, with 15 bases between the two ends. The CDR3 region is CASRLAGGGYTF. As DNA, the CDR3 is TGTGCCAGCCGATTGGCCGGGGGAGGCTACACCTTC. Full variable domain (rest looked up from reference TRBV2 and TRBJ1-2): EPEVTQTPSHQVTQMGQEVILRCVPISNHLYFYWYRQILGQKVEFLVSFYNNEISEKSEIFDDQFSVERPDGSNFTLKIRSTKLEDSAMYFCASRLAGGGYTFGSGTRLTVV.

The chain uses TRBV6-1 and TRBJ1-5; possible D gene TRBD1, 5 bases. Trimming cost V 4 bases and J 0 bases, with 10 bases left between them. CDR3 size: 15 residues. CDR1 and CDR2 (germline): MNHNS, SASEGT. The CDR3 DNA is TGTGCCAGCAGTGTACAGGCAAATAGCAATCAGCCCCAGCATTTT. Amino acid sequence: CASSVQANSNQPQHF.

CDR3 nucleotide sequence: TGCGCCAGCAGCCAAGGTGGGACAGTCGGTGGCTACACCTTC. It codes for CASSQGGTVGGYTF. J is TRBJ1-2 and V is TRBV4-1; 7 bases align to TRBD1. Germline V gene sequence: CDR1 MGHRA, CDR2 YSYEKL. The CDR3 extends over 14 amino acids. With 1 base clipped from V and 7 bases from J, the junction kept 6 bases outside the gene matches.

CDR3 DNA sequence: TGCGCCAGCAGCTACTCACAGCCTATTAATGAAAAACTGTTTTTT. This codes for CASSYSQPINEKLFF. V gene TRBV5-1 combines with J gene TRBJ1-4; D ambiguous. CDR1 and CDR2 from the germline V gene are SGHRS and YFSETQ. V dropped 3 bases and J dropped 4 bases, with 13 bases sitting between them. The CDR3 spans 15 residues.

This clone was detected only once. V and J are TRBV6-1 and TRBJ1-2, with a tentative D call TRBD1 (5 bases). In germline, CDR1 is MNHNS, CDR2 SASEGT. The CDR3 has 13 amino acids. V lost 4 bases and J lost 3, with 9 bases in between. The CDR3 DNA sequence: TGTGCCAGCAGTGTGTCCAGGGACTATGGCTACACCTTC. The encoded protein is CASSVSRDYGYTF.

This chain uses TRBV9 with TRBJ2-7, with 10 bases identical to TRBD2. The CDR3 is 16 residues long. V lost 5 bases, J lost 5 bases, and 13 bases stayed unmatched. The germline CDR1 and CDR2 sequences are SGDLS and YYNGEE. As DNA, the CDR3 is TGTGCCAGCAGTCGGATCGGACTAGCGGCAAGTAACGAGCAGTACTTC. As protein: CASSRIGLAASNEQYF.

This chain uses TRBV19 with TRBJ1-2; D is undetermined. Germline CDR1 is LNHDA and CDR2 is SQIVND (reference sequence). V was clipped by 8 bases and J by 3 bases, with 19 bases between them. The CDR3 runs to 15 residues. This CDR3 is CASSGKTARYYGYTF. The DNA for the CDR3 is TGTGCCAGTTCGGGTAAGACGGCTAGATACTATGGCTACACCTTC.

This clone appeared a single time. The chain couples TRBV5-1 to TRBJ2-3; 8 bases are shared with TRBD2. CDR1 SGHRS and CDR2 YFSETQ come from the germline V gene. The CDR3 consists of 17 residues. V gave up 0 bases and J gave up 1 base; unmatched junction bases: 7. In nucleotides, the CDR3 is TGCGCCAGCAGCTTGGGACGTAGCGGGAAGGGCACAGATACGCAGTATTTT. Residues: CASSLGRSGKGTDTQYF.

The chain uses TRBV10-3 and TRBJ2-3; D possibly corresponds to TRBD1 (5 bases). Trimming removed 8 bases at V and 3 bases at J, with 15 bases between. This CDR3 comprises 14 residues. CDR1 and CDR2 (germline): ENHRY, SYGVKD. The CDR3 nucleotides are TGTGCCATCCAATTCAGGGTGGGGACAGATACGCAGTATTTT. This codes for CAIQFRVGTDTQYF.

Comments on this clone: The junction differs from germline at one of its ends, possibly a read error. The V and J genes are TRBV7-7 and TRBJ1-5; D perhaps matches TRBD1 (6 bases). Germline V gene sequence: CDR1 SSHAT, CDR2 FNYEAQ (reference sequence). This CDR3 is 13 amino acids long. The DNA of the CDR3 is TGTGCTAGCAGCTTCGACAGGTACCAGCCCCAGCATTTT. Its protein is CASSFDRYQPQHF.

The chain links TRBV7-3 to TRBJ1-1; D unresolved. Germline V gives CDR1 SGHTA, CDR2 FQGTGA. CDR3 length: 14 amino acids. Trimming cost V 2 bases and J 0 bases, with 7 bases left between them. CDR3 amino acids: CASSLGRLNTEAFF. The CDR3 DNA is TGTGCCAGCAGCTTAGGCAGGCTGAACACTGAAGCTTTCTTT. The variable domain in full, completed from reference TRBV7-3 and TRBJ1-1, reads GAGVSQTPSNKVTEKGKYVELRCDPISGHTALYWYRQSLGQGPEFLIYFQGTGAADDSGLPNDRFFAVRPEGSVSTLKIQRTERGDSAVYLCASSLGRLNTEAFFGQGTRLTVV.

The chain couples TRBV6-1 to TRBJ2-1; maybe TRBD1 (6 bases). Between the trimmed V and J ends, which lost 7 bases and 9 bases, there was a span of 19 bases. The CDR3 length is 14 residues. Germline values: CDR1 MNHNS, CDR2 SASEGT. CDR3 coding DNA: TGTGCCAGCACGGTTGGGGACATCGGCACTGAGCAGTTCTTC. Encoded protein: CASTVGDIGTEQFF.

The V call is TRBV7-2, the J call TRBJ2-3, with 8 bases that match TRBD2. This CDR3 spans 15 amino acids. The ends lost 3 bases at V and 0 bases at J; junction bases unmatched: 2. Germline V gene sequence: CDR1 SGHTA, CDR2 FQGNSA. CDR3 DNA sequence: TGTGCCAGCAGCTTGTCTAGCGGGAGCACAGATACGCAGTATTTT. Its protein is CASSLSSGSTDTQYF. Using reference TRBV7-2 and TRBJ2-3 for the parts outside the CDR3, the full variable domain is GAGVSQSPSNKVTEKGKDVELRCDPISGHTALYWYRQSLGQGLEFLIYFQGNSAPDKSGLPSDRFSAERTGGSVSTLTIQRTQQEDSAVYLCASSLSSGSTDTQYFGPGTRLTVL.

This sequence joins TRBV7-2 and TRBJ2-7; no reliable D call. V was clipped by 5 bases and J by 10 bases, with 15 bases between them. Germline V lookup: CDR1 SGHTA, CDR2 FQGNSA. The CDR3 sequence is 12 residues long. This CDR3 is CASSNPPALQYF. The CDR3 coding sequence is TGTGCCAGCAGCAATCCCCCCGCCCTACAGTACTTC.

V is TRBV28 and J is TRBJ2-5, with a weak D call TRBD1 (6 bases). CDR3 length equals 14 residues. The germline V gene encodes CDR1 MDHEN and CDR2 SYDVKM. The V end was cut by 5 bases, the J end by 4 bases, with 14 bases between. The CDR3 is CASSLPQGRETQYF. CDR3 DNA: TGTGCCAGCAGTCTACCACAGGGTCGAGAGACCCAGTACTTC.

This sequence joins TRBV29-1 and TRBJ2-1; D perhaps matches TRBD2 (6 bases). The V end was cut by 7 bases, the J end by 6 bases, with 16 bases between. This CDR3 has 13 residues. The germline gives CDR1 SQVTM, CDR2 ANQGSEA. CDR3 sequence: CSAGRGRGNEQFF. CDR3 nucleotides: TGCAGCGCTGGGCGGGGTCGGGGCAATGAGCAGTTCTTC.

This rearrangement joins TRBV6-1 to TRBJ2-1; TRBD2 matches 9 bases. The V gene's germline CDR1 is MNHNS and CDR2 SASEGT. The CDR3 contains 14 residues. The ends lost 7 bases at V and 4 bases at J; junction bases unmatched: 5. In nucleotides, the CDR3 is TGTGCCAGCAAGTTGACTAGCGGATACAATGAGCAGTTCTTC. Protein sequence: CASKLTSGYNEQFF.

This CDR3 reads CASSFGLAGGEWINEQFF. The DNA of the CDR3 is TGCGCCAGCAGCTTTGGGCTAGCGGGAGGGGAGTGGATCAATGAGCAGTTCTTC. V and J are TRBV5-1 and TRBJ2-1; 12 bases map to TRBD2. This CDR3 contains 18 residues. V lost 2 bases and J lost 6; bases outside the gene matches: 12. Germline CDR1 SGHRS, CDR2 YFSETQ.

J is TRBJ1-4 and V is TRBV10-3, with D perhaps TRBD1 (6 bases). CDR3 length equals 14 residues. V was shortened by 3 bases and J by 7 bases, with 12 bases between the two germline ends. Germline V gene lookup returns CDR1 ENHRY and CDR2 SYGVKD. Here the CDR3 DNA reads TGTGCCATCAGTGACGGGCAGGGGAGTGAAAAACTGTTTTTT. Protein product: CAISDGQGSEKLFF.

A word on this clone: Sequence at one end of the junction differs from germline and may be a read error. The CDR3 spells CASSTRDRGKVF. The DNA for the CDR3 is TGTGCCAGCAGTACCCGGGACAGGGGAAAGGTTTTT. The chain is built from TRBV28 and TRBJ1-4; TRBD1 aligns across 10 bases. Germline CDR1 and CDR2: MDHEN and SYDVKM. This CDR3 region has 12 residues.

The rearrangement uses TRBV7-9 and TRBJ2-3; 8 positions agree with TRBD1. V shed 5 bases, J shed 5 bases, and the junction held 6 bases outside the gene matches. Germline loops: CDR1 SEHNR, CDR2 FQNEAQ (reference sequence). The CDR3 contains 14 residues. The CDR3 DNA follows: TGTGCCAGCAGCCCGGACAGGGACGTAGATACGCAGTATTTT. Amino acids: CASSPDRDVDTQYF.

This clone was detected a few times. V and J are TRBV2 and TRBJ2-7, with D perhaps TRBD2 (5 bases). Germline V gives CDR1 SNHLY, CDR2 FYNNEI. Trimming left V 8 bases short and J 6 bases short, with 20 bases between. CDR3 length equals 14 residues. The CDR3 is CASGKVGAPGEQYF. The CDR3 bases are TGTGCCAGCGGGAAAGTGGGAGCTCCGGGCGAGCAGTACTTC.